This T cell receptor (beta chain) was captured in a study of T cell responses to AZD1222 COVID-19 vaccine. The protocol was immunoSEQ multiplex PCR, while the TCRdb copy is restricted to in-frame clones and leaves out a portion. The sample yields about 180,000 clones, approximately 92% seen once. The clonotype comes from an adult who received the MenACWY meningococcal vaccine as a control. The input for sequencing was peripheral blood, taken 28 days after the second dose of the MenACWY control vaccine.

CDR3 amino acids: CASTGTSRTGELFF. In nucleotides, the CDR3 is TGTGCCAGCACCGGGACTAGTCGGACCGGGGAGCTGTTTTTT. V gene TRBV11-2 combines with J gene TRBJ2-2; TRBD2 agrees at 8 bases. The CDR3 loop spans 14 amino acids. Germline CDR1 and CDR2: SGHAT and FQNNGV. Unmatched junction bases numbered 6, after V lost 7 bases and J lost 5 bases.